These 29 T cell receptor beta chains came from one sample sequenced in a study of Tregs in tolerant kidney transplant recipients. Data came from immunoSEQ multiplex PCR; TCRdb stores just in-frame clones and leaves some out. The specimen's table records 30,000 to 40,000 clones. Mixed chimerism was transient after nonmyeloablative marrow transplants from related graft donors. Source: CD4+ T cells from blood (PBMCs), taken 24 months after the transplant. Source of these receptors: a human patient who received a combined kidney and bone marrow transplant. The graft donor may account for some of the T cells.

A remark on this clone: The read gets to within 3 residues of the CDR3 end, and the germline J gene fills in the rest. This chain uses TRBV7-6 with TRBJ1-4; tentative D call: TRBD1 (6 bases). Germline loops: CDR1 SGHVS, CDR2 FNYEAQ. There are 17 residues in the CDR3. Deletions cut 4 bases from V and 1 base from J, with 16 bases between. The CDR3 DNA, read in part, is TGTGCCAGCAGCTCACAGGGTTCCAAGAAAACTAATGAAAAA. Amino acids: CASSSQGSKKTNEK. From start to end, the CDR3 is CASSSQGSKKTNEKLFF.

A note on this clone: The sequence runs out 3 residues before the end of the CDR3; the remainder is reconstructed from the germline J gene. The V and J genes are TRBV19 and TRBJ1-5; D might be TRBD1 (6 bases). This CDR3 spans 13 amino acids. V dropped 4 bases and J dropped 3 bases, with 7 bases sitting between them. Germline V gene data show CDR1 as LNHDA and CDR2 as SQIVND (reference sequence). The CDR3 bases that were read are TGTGCCAGTAGTACAGGGGCCAATCAGCCC. This codes for CASSTGANQP. The whole CDR3 protein is CASSTGANQPQHF.

As for this clone: The read ends 3 residues shy of where the CDR3 ends; the end is completed using the germline J gene. The genes are TRBV23-1 and TRBJ1-6; D gene ambiguous. TRBV23-1 is reported as an ORF; its role is uncertain. The CDR3 covers 16 residues. V lost 7 bases and J lost 3, with 16 bases in between. The CDR3 DNA, read in part, is TGCGCCAGCACAGGTTTCAGTTTCGGCTATAATTCACCC. Its protein product is CASTGFSFGYNSP. The whole CDR3 region reads CASTGFSFGYNSPLHF.

Points on this clone: Read coverage stops 3 residues before the CDR3 terminus; the germline J gene supplies the remainder. The chain is built from TRBV20-1 and TRBJ1-2, with TRBD1 matching 8 bases. Germline CDR1 is DFQATT and CDR2 is SNEGSKA (reference sequence). The CDR3 totals 14 residues. The V and J ends lost 0 bases and 7 bases, in that order; junction bases with no gene match: 7. CDR3 sequence: CSAREARGQTGYTF. The CDR3 DNA, read in part, is TGCAGTGCTAGAGAGGCCAGGGGGCAAACTGGC.

CDR3: CASAWTSGNEQFF. CDR3 DNA (partial): TGTGCCAGCGCCTGGACTAGCGGAAATGAG. This sequence joins TRBV5-5 and TRBJ2-1, with 10 nucleotides matching TRBD2. The sequence runs out 3 residues before the end of the CDR3; the remainder is reconstructed from the germline J gene. V shed 7 bases, J shed 7 bases, and the junction held 5 bases outside the gene matches. Germline V CDR1 and CDR2: SGHKS, YYEKEE (reference sequence). The CDR3 is 13 residues long.

Judged by frequency, this clone is medium-sized. The CDR3 end is not reached by the read, which stops 3 residues before it; the germline J gene fills it in. The rearrangement joins TRBV30 to TRBJ1-4, with TRBD1 matching 8 bases. This CDR3 comprises 15 residues. J lost 7 bases, V lost 2 bases, and 9 bases had no gene match. The germline CDR1 and CDR2 sequences are GTSNPN and SVGIG (reference sequence). CDR3: CAWSLGGQGVEKLFF. The CDR3 bases that were read are TGTGCCTGGAGTTTGGGAGGACAGGGTGTTGAAAAA.

About this clone: The sequenced fragment ends 3 residues before the CDR3 boundary, so the rest is inferred from the germline J gene. The genes are TRBV30 and TRBJ2-3; the D call may be TRBD1 or TRBD2 (5 bases each). There are 17 residues in the CDR3. Trimming shortened V by 4 bases and J by 5 bases, and 25 bases separated the two germline ends. The germline CDR1 and CDR2 sequences are GTSNPN and SVGIG (reference sequence). The CDR3 bases that were read are TGTGCCTGGAATAGAGGGGCCGCCGGGCAGGGTGTAGATACG. This codes for CAWNRGAAGQGVDT. The complete CDR3 sequence is CAWNRGAAGQGVDTQYF.

In regard to this clone: The read finishes 3 residues shy of the CDR3 end, and the germline J gene is used to complete it. The chain combines TRBV19 with TRBJ2-2; D not resolved. The V gene lost 4 bases and the J gene lost 1 base, with 10 bases spanning the gap. CDR3 length: 15 residues. Germline CDR1 is LNHDA and CDR2 is SQIVND (reference sequence). The CDR3 protein is CASSTWARNTGELFF. The covered CDR3 bases are TGTGCCAGTAGTACGTGGGCTCGGAACACCGGGGAG.

As for this clone: The read ends 3 residues before the CDR3 terminus; that terminus is restored from the germline J gene. V is TRBV19 and J is TRBJ2-7, with D possibly being TRBD1 (6 bases). The CDR3 totals 14 residues. Deletions cut 5 bases from V and 6 bases from J, with 17 bases between. Germline CDR1 LNHDA, CDR2 SQIVND (reference sequence). The CDR3 loop is CASSPKTGGGEQYF. The CDR3 bases that were read are TGTGCCAGTAGTCCTAAGACAGGTGGGGGCGAG.

Points on this clone: The sequence runs out 3 residues before the end of the CDR3; the remainder is reconstructed from the germline J gene. This sequence joins TRBV7-8 and TRBJ1-1; 11 bases align to TRBD1. The CDR3 spans 15 residues. From germline, CDR1 is SGHVS and CDR2 FQNEAQ. CDR3 residues: CASSPRGRDRGEAFF. The covered CDR3 bases are TGTGCCAGCAGCCCCAGGGGCCGGGACAGGGGGGAA.

Concerning this clone itself: The read terminates 3 residues before the CDR3 end, so the remaining end is supplied by the germline J gene. The V and J genes are TRBV19 and TRBJ2-7; D not certain. The CDR3 runs to 15 residues. The ends were cut back, 2 bases at V and 3 bases at J, with 14 bases in the middle. Germline values: CDR1 LNHDA, CDR2 SQIVND (reference sequence). CDR3 sequence: CASSIKGSQIYEQYF. The sequenced CDR3 bases are TGTGCCAGTAGTATAAAAGGCTCCCAAATCTACGAG.

Worth noting for this clone: The read ends 3 residues early relative to the CDR3; the germline J gene fills the gap. The genes are TRBV20-1 and TRBJ2-2; 7 bases fit TRBD1. Germline V gene lookup returns CDR1 DFQATT and CDR2 SNEGSKA (reference sequence). V lost 0 bases, J lost 5 bases, and 3 bases stayed unmatched. There are 14 residues in the CDR3. The part of the CDR3 DNA that was read is TGCAGTGCTAGAGACAGGGGGTGGACCGGGGAG. Amino acids: CSARDRGWTGE. The CDR3 in full is CSARDRGWTGELFF.

Concerning this clone itself: With the read ending 3 residues before the CDR3 end, the germline J gene is used to fill in that end. This chain uses TRBV7-6 with TRBJ1-3; TRBD1 aligns across 9 bases. The junction had 3 bases not matched to a gene; V was cut back by 1 base and J by 5 bases. This CDR3 contains 15 residues. Germline assignment: CDR1 SGHVS and CDR2 FNYEAQ. Here the CDR3 reads CASSLEGTGRNTIYF. The part of the CDR3 DNA that was read is TGTGCCAGCAGCTTAGAGGGGACAGGGAGAAACACC.

As concerns this clone: The missing CDR3 end, 3 residues past where the read stops, is filled in from the germline J gene. The J gene is TRBJ2-7, the V gene TRBV7-2; D is unclear. V was clipped by 6 bases and J by 1 base, with 4 bases between them. The CDR3 consists of 11 residues. The germline V gene encodes CDR1 SGHTA and CDR2 FQGNSA. The covered CDR3 bases are TGTGCCAGCAGAGGGTCCTACGAG. Translation gives CASRGSYE. The complete CDR3 reads CASRGSYEQYF.

With respect to this clone: With the read ending 3 residues before the CDR3 end, the germline J gene is used to fill in that end. This chain uses TRBV29-1 with TRBJ1-1; 11 bases map to TRBD1. The germline V gene encodes CDR1 SQVTM and CDR2 ANQGSEA. Trimming removed 3 bases from V and 4 bases from J; junction bases left unmatched: 4. CDR3 size: 14 residues. The covered CDR3 bases are TGCAGCGTTGATCCGGGACAGGGGGGCACTGAA. The encoded protein is CSVDPGQGGTE. The CDR3 in full is CSVDPGQGGTEAFF.

For this clone: The read ends 3 residues shy of where the CDR3 ends; the end is completed using the germline J gene. V and J are TRBV6-2 or TRBV6-3 and TRBJ2-5; D may be TRBD1 (5 bases). This CDR3 is 13 amino acids long. Germline loops: CDR1 MNHEY, CDR2 SVGEGT. V lost 6 bases and J lost 5, with 13 bases in between. The chain's CDR3 is CASSWPGWETQYF. CDR3 bases read: TGTGCCAGCAGCTGGCCAGGGTGGGAGACC.

In the case of this clone: The CDR3 goes on 3 residues after the read ends, and that part is filled in from the germline J gene. V and J are TRBV5-3 and TRBJ2-7; 10 bases match TRBD1. TRBV5-3 carries the ORF label, with uncertain function. Trimming removed 1 base from V and 2 bases from J; junction bases left unmatched: 3. This CDR3 contains 15 residues. CDR3 amino acids: CARSLTGQGTYEQYF. The sequenced part of the CDR3 DNA is TGTGCCAGAAGCTTGACGGGACAGGGGACCTACGAG.

Remarks on this clone: The read terminates 3 residues ahead of where the CDR3 ends, so the germline J gene completes it. The chain carries TRBV20-1 and TRBJ2-4; 10 bases map to TRBD2. Germline loops: CDR1 DFQATT, CDR2 SNEGSKA (reference sequence). The CDR3 sequence is 19 residues long. V lost 3 bases and J lost 3; bases outside the gene matches: 17. The part of the CDR3 DNA that was read is TGCAGTGCTAGTGTAGTCCTAGCGGGAGCCCAGCGAGTCAAAAACATT. It codes for CSASVVLAGAQRVKNI. In full, the CDR3 reads CSASVVLAGAQRVKNIQYF.

A note on this clone: The read comes to an end 3 residues before the CDR3 does, leaving the germline J gene to fill in the end. The genes are TRBV12-3 or TRBV12-4 and TRBJ1-4; D is uncertain. With 1 base removed from V and 0 bases from J, the gap between germline ends came to 9 bases. The CDR3 spans 16 residues. CDR3 bases read: TGTGCCAGCAGTTTAGAGTTGGCAGCAACTAATGAAAAA. Its translation: CASSLELAATNEK. The CDR3 as a whole reads CASSLELAATNEKLFF.

Note on this clone: The read ends 3 residues shy of where the CDR3 ends; the end is completed using the germline J gene. This chain links TRBV7-2 with TRBJ2-7; tentative D call: TRBD1 (5 bases). The CDR3 spans 14 residues. V lost 5 bases, J lost 4 bases, and 15 bases lay in between. Germline V CDR1 and CDR2: SGHTA, FQGNSA. The CDR3 sequence is CASSPGPGQYEQYF. The covered CDR3 bases are TGTGCCAGCAGCCCCGGCCCAGGGCAATACGAG.

About this clone: The read ends 3 residues early relative to the CDR3; the germline J gene fills the gap. The rearrangement joins TRBV20-1 to TRBJ2-7; 13 nucleotides line up with TRBD2. Germline V lookup: CDR1 DFQATT, CDR2 SNEGSKA (reference sequence). The CDR3 totals 14 residues. V lost 5 bases and J lost 1; bases outside the gene matches: 2. The CDR3 bases that were read are TGCAGTGCTCAACTAGCGGGAGGGTCCTACGAG. Protein: CSAQLAGGSYE. The entire CDR3 sequence reads CSAQLAGGSYEQYF.

Remarks on this clone: The CDR3 is cut off 3 residues early in the read; its end comes from the germline J gene. V and J are TRBV20-1 and TRBJ1-6; 9 nucleotides agree with TRBD1. Germline CDR1 DFQATT, CDR2 SNEGSKA (reference sequence). This CDR3 comprises 14 residues. The V gene end was trimmed by 4 bases and the J gene end by 7 bases; junction bases not matched to a gene: 5. CDR3 in amino acids: CSATPGQGNSPLHF. The covered CDR3 bases are TGCAGTGCTACCCCGGGACAGGGAAATTCACCC.

Concerning this clone: The CDR3 goes on 3 residues after the read ends, and that part is filled in from the germline J gene. The chain employs TRBV7-2 and TRBJ2-7; TRBD2 aligns across 7 bases. The V and J ends lost 2 bases and 2 bases, in that order; junction bases with no gene match: 6. Germline CDR1 is SGHTA and CDR2 is FQGNSA. The CDR3 is 15 amino acids. CDR3: CASSLRAGPAYEQYF. Partial CDR3 DNA: TGTGCCAGCAGCTTAAGAGCGGGACCCGCCTACGAG.

With respect to this clone: The read is 3 residues too short to cover the CDR3 end, so that end is filled in from the germline J gene. The rearrangement uses TRBV6-1 and TRBJ2-3; 11 nucleotides match TRBD2. The length of the CDR3 is 16 residues. CDR1 and CDR2 (germline): MNHNS, SASEGT. V shed 4 bases and J 2 bases; nucleotides not matched to a gene: 5. The CDR3 DNA, read in part, is TGTGCCAGCAGTGCCTTAGCGGGAGGGAACACAGATACG. Translation: CASSALAGGNTDT. The whole CDR3 sequence is CASSALAGGNTDTQYF.

Notes on this clone: With the read ending 3 residues before the CDR3 end, the germline J gene is used to fill in that end. The chain combines TRBV7-2 with TRBJ2-7, with 7 bases matching TRBD1. V was pared by 4 bases and J by 2 bases, with 5 bases of the junction left unmatched. Germline V gene sequence: CDR1 SGHTA, CDR2 FQGNSA. The CDR3 sequence is 14 residues long. The CDR3 spells CASSSQGDPYEQYF. CDR3 DNA (partial): TGTGCCAGCAGCTCCCAGGGGGACCCCTACGAG. Looking up the rest from reference TRBV7-2 and TRBJ2-7 gives the full variable domain: GAGVSQSPSNKVTEKGKDVELRCDPISGHTALYWYRQSLGQGLEFLIYFQGNSAPDKSGLPSDRFSAERTGGSVSTLTIQRTQQEDSAVYLCASSSQGDPYEQYFGPGTRLTVT.

Remarks on this clone: The missing CDR3 end, 3 residues past where the read stops, is filled in from the germline J gene. The chain combines TRBV7-2 with TRBJ2-7; possibly TRBD1 for D (5 bases). Trimming cost V 1 base and J 1 base, with 8 bases left between them. The CDR3 consists of 14 residues. From germline, CDR1 is SGHTA and CDR2 FQGNSA. CDR3 loop: CASSLGGRSYEQYF. The CDR3 bases that were read are TGTGCCAGCAGCTTAGGGGGCAGGTCCTACGAG.

As for this clone: The read halts 3 residues ahead of the CDR3 end, with the missing end drawn from the germline J gene. The V and J genes are TRBV20-1 and TRBJ2-3, with 11 bases aligning to TRBD2. CDR1 is DFQATT and CDR2 is SNEGSKA in the germline V gene (reference sequence). V was pared by 3 bases and J by 3 bases, with 5 bases of the junction left unmatched. The CDR3 is made up of 15 amino acids. The CDR3 region is CSASPTSGSTDTQYF. CDR3 bases read: TGCAGTGCTAGTCCTACTAGCGGGAGTACAGATACG.

A word on this clone: Sequencing ends 3 residues short of the CDR3 end; the germline J gene provides the rest. The V gene is TRBV19, the J gene TRBJ2-7; D perhaps matches TRBD1 (6 bases). V was trimmed by 3 bases and J by 2 bases, leaving 17 bases between them. CDR3 length: 16 amino acids. Germline CDR1 LNHDA, CDR2 SQIVND (reference sequence). CDR3 DNA (partial): TGTGCCAGTAGTATTTCCCTGACAGGTAATCCCTACGAG. This encodes CASSISLTGNPYE. Given in full, the CDR3 is CASSISLTGNPYEQYF. The entire variable domain, with the rest obtained from reference TRBV19 and TRBJ2-7, is as follows: DGGITQSPKYLFRKEGQNVTLSCEQNLNHDAMYWYRQDPGQGLRLIYYSQIVNDFQKGDIAEGYSVSREKKESFPLTVTSAQKNPTAFYLCASSISLTGNPYEQYFGPGTRLTVT.

As regards this clone: The read ends 3 residues shy of where the CDR3 ends; the end is completed using the germline J gene. V gene TRBV6-2 or TRBV6-3 combines with J gene TRBJ2-7; D possibly corresponds to TRBD1 (5 bases). V was cut by 6 bases and J by 3 bases, with 9 bases left in between. CDR3 size: 12 residues. Germline V gene data show CDR1 as MNHEY and CDR2 as SVGEGT. CDR3 residues: CASRDSYYEQYF. The DNA read from the CDR3 is TGTGCCAGCAGAGACAGTTACTACGAG.